This TCR beta chain is drawn from a study of T cells in women clearing cervical HPV infection. Study-level findings and limits: Timing of associations relative to infection is unclear; T-cell subsets were not isolated. Richness plus V gene abundances separated cases from controls with AUC over 0.8.

Trimming left V 4 bases short and J 6 bases short, with 12 bases between. Germline V gene sequence: CDR1 SGHDN, CDR2 FVKESK. The CDR3 is 13 amino acids. TCRdb's copy holds only in-frame clones and misses some; the assay was immunoSEQ multiplex PCR. This sample's table has roughly 20,000 clones. Frequency places this clone as medium-sized. The target antigen is unknown. The sequenced fragment ends 3 residues before the CDR3 boundary, so the rest is inferred from the germline J gene. What was sequenced was blood buffy coat. The gene calls are TRBV14 and TRBJ1-2, with D possibly matching TRBD1 (6 bases). This TCR was sampled from a woman between 18 and 70 years old with a cervical HPV16 infection that either progressed to CIN3+ or cleared (not recorded which). The CDR3 sequence: CASSPQGRHGYTF. CDR3 bases read: TGTGCCAGCAGCCCACAGGGACGACATGGC.